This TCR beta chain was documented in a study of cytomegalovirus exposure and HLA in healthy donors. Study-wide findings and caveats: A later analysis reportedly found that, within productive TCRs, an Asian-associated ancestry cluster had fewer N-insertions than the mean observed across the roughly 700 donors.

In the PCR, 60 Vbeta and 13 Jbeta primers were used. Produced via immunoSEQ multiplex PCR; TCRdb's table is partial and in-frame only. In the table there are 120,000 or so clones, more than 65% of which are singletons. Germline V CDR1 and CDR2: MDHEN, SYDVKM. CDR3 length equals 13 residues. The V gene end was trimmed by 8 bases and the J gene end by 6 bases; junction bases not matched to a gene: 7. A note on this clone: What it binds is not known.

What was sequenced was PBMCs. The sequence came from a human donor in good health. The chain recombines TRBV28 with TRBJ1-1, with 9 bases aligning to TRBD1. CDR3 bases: TGTGCCAGCTTCCTACAGGGGGCGGCTGAAGCTTTCTTT. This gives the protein CASFLQGAAEAFF.